This TCR beta chain derives from a study of T cells in Graves' hyperthyroidism and ophthalmopathy (dated by TCRdb to the late 2010s). Broadly, across the study: Peripheral blood samples were taken at initial diagnosis, before any treatment was given. TCR V-J signatures able to tell the groups apart were searched for in a discovery cohort of some 100 patients, of whom over 40 had Graves' ophthalmopathy and about 55 had stable Graves' hyperthyroidism. Prospective prediction of ophthalmopathy was tested in an independent validation cohort of some 19 hyperthyroidism patients and 15 to 17 patients who later progressed to ophthalmopathy. The approximately 95 discovery patients were divided at random into training and test sets in a 7:3 ratio. The study also compared thyroid tissue and blood T-cell repertoires from five or six Graves' hyperthyroidism patients. After blood sampling, hyperthyroidism patients were treated with methimazole at a starting dose of 30 mg daily, and ophthalmopathy patients were treated with high-dose intravenous methylprednisolone. The paper reports TCR Vbeta CDR3 sequencing of approximately 140 peripheral blood samples: approximately 43 ophthalmopathy, about 75 hyperthyroidism and around 17 progressor patients. Results the study describes overall, beyond this receptor: In cross-validation, a model built on a 13 V-J signature told ophthalmopathy apart from stable hyperthyroidism with approximately 90% sensitivity and about 81% specificity, and in testing the same model reached 80%/75%. In validation, the model predicted progression to ophthalmopathy a median of 6.5 months before onset, with around 70% sensitivity and about 75% specificity. Most expanded thyroid clonotypes (frequency above 0.001) were also detected in blood, a finding suggesting that blood repertoires may reflect thyroid immune responses. Sample size was not statistically predetermined, and blinding of investigators to group allocation was not performed.

Ophthalmopathy patients had moderately to severely active disease, with a Clinical Activity Score of 3 or more, a NOSPECS grade of 4 or more, and a disease duration of less than 3 months. Exclusion was applied to patients with uncontrolled infections, other autoimmune diseases, pregnancy or lactation. Clinical symptoms, serum thyroxine and TRAb, thyroid ultrasound, and orbital computed tomography formed the basis for the diagnoses. PBMCs were separated from over 9 ml of fresh peripheral blood using Ficoll-Paque density gradient centrifugation. Total RNA was extracted with Trizol reagent, and quality was checked on an Agilent 2100 Bioanalyzer. This clonotype has more than one count but fewer than ten. The target of this receptor is not known. Qualities for individual bases were not recorded, and no much larger clone is one base off. CDR1 SQVTM and CDR2 ANQGSEA were looked up in the germline V gene. At the junction V is shortened by 4 bases and J by 4 bases, with 11 bases in between. Measured from the cysteine to the phenylalanine, the CDR3 is 13 residues long. Just CDR3 DNA is preserved here, 39 bases in frame from base 1.

The TCR beta CDR3 regions were amplified from the RNA transcripts. A first-round RT-PCR of the TCR CDR3 used the HTBI primer set with the Qiagen OneStep RT-PCR kit. Libraries were constructed in a second round of multiplex PCR, after which size selection and purification were performed. Libraries were sequenced paired-end with 100 bp reads on an Illumina HiSeq2000. The authors' analysis ran thus. SOAPnuke was used to process the raw data, throwing out any read that contained adapters or uncalled bases, had a mean Phred below 15, or lacked an exact constant-primer or identifier match. High-quality paired reads were merged with COPE v1.2.5, and unique nucleotide sequences were defined as clonotypes. MiTCR v1.1 was used to align clonotypes to the IMGT TRBV, TRBD and TRBJ reference segments. The analysis included only V-J combinations with a frequency above 0.0001, which together covered roughly 99% of the repertoires. A TCS score was defined as the ratio of F50 (clonal expansion) to E x V (chaos), with BLOSUM62-based TCRdist applied between CDR3 peptides within each V-J. Welch's t-statistics and random forest reduced roughly 500 V-J features to roughly 13, which were used in a naive Bayes classifier (R e1071). TCRdb trimmed the raw reads at Q25, called clones with MiXCR and kept productive beta chains. All rows with the same CDR3 protein become a single entry with the most common DNA and genes. None of the V and J calls come from the authors' own analysis; TCRdb made them. This sample lists around 540,000 distinct CDR3 sequences; around 16% were detected once. The top ten clones comprise around 32% of the sample.

The sequenced sample was blood. This receptor was obtained from a woman younger than 45 with Graves' ophthalmopathy. Here the chain combines TRBV29-1 and TRBJ2-1; confidence is insufficient to name the D gene. In nucleotides, the sequence is TGCAGCGTTGCTGGCCTGAGGTACAATGAGCAGTTCTTC. Translation gives CSVAGLRYNEQFF.